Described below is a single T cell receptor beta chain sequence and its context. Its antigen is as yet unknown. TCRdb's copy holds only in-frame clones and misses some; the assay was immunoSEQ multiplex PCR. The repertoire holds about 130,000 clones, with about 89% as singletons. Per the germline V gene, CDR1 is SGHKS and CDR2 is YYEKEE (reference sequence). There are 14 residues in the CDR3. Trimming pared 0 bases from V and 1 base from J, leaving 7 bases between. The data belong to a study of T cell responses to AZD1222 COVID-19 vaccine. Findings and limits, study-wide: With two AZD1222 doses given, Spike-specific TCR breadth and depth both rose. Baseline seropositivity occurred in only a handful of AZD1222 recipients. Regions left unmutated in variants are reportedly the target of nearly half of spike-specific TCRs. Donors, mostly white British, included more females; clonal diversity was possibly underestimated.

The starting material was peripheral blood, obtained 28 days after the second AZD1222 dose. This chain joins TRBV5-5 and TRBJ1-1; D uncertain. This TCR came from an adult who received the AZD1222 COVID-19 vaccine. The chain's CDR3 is CASSLGLSNTEAFF. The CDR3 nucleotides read TGTGCCAGCAGCTTGGGGCTTTCGAACACTGAAGCTTTCTTT. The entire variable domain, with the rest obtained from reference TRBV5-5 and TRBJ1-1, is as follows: DAGVTQSPTHLIKTRGQQVTLRCSPISGHKSVSWYQQVLGQGPQFIFQYYEKEERGRGNFPDRFSARQFPNYSSELNVNALLLGDSALYLCASSLGLSNTEAFFGQGTRLTVV.